This T cell receptor beta chain was retrieved from a study of post-analysis software for immune sequencing data. This clonotype was observed a few times. Its antigen is unidentified. TCR beta cDNA libraries had unique molecular identifiers. TCRdb re-analysed the PCR reads in MiXCR, keeping a single row per CDR3 protein. The sample consists of around 180,000 distinct CDR3 sequences, 30% of them appearing once. Whole-study findings and limits: Diversity measured as normalized Chao1 was significantly lower in multiple sclerosis patients than in controls. The five TRBV segments detected at higher frequency in patients than in controls included TRBV5-6, TRBV5-1 and TRBV20-1.

Looked up from germline, CDR1 is LGHDT and CDR2 is YNNKEL (reference sequence). Unmatched junction bases numbered 6, after V lost 4 bases and J lost 3 bases. The CDR3 consists of 15 residues. This TCR derives from a girl aged 5 to 17 with multiple sclerosis. This chain connects TRBV3-1 to TRBJ2-7, with 10 bases aligning to TRBD1. The sample comprised blood. DNA of the CDR3: TGTGCCAGCAGCCCACCGGGACAGGGGAACTACGAGCAGTACTTC. This encodes CASSPPGQGNYEQYF.